Reported below is one TCR beta chain. The CDR3 loop spans 16 amino acids. Germline V gene sequence: CDR1 KGHSH, CDR2 LQKENI. The ends were cut back, 3 bases at V and 0 bases at J, with 13 bases in the middle. This sample is part of a study of control samples from healthy donors and cancer patients. Libraries were prepared by immunoSEQ multiplex PCR; TCRdb keeps only in-frame clonotypes and omits some of them. The profile covers 45,000 to 60,000 clones, with roughly 90% appearing a single time and over 12% taken by the ten largest. The sequencing sample was made of PBMCs. This chain links TRBV18 with TRBJ2-3; D is unclear. The receptor was isolated from a man in his sixties with head and neck cancer. DNA of the CDR3: TGTGCCAGCTCACCTACATTCGCGATCAGCACAGATACGCAGTATTTT. It yields the protein CASSPTFAISTDTQYF.